This T cell receptor (beta chain) was identified during a study of beta chain features in type 1 diabetes. Study outcomes and limitations: At VDJ recombination sites, type 1 diabetes patients had fewer insertions and more deleted nucleotides. Shortening of TCRB CDR3s, moderate but significant, appeared in all four CD4+ subsets of Type 1 diabetes patients.

Reverse transcription of all isolated RNA meant that expressed TCRB transcripts were sequenced. Using immunoSEQ multiplex PCR, the repertoire was profiled, and TCRdb retains in-frame clones only, with some absent. The sample has 600,000 to 700,000 clones, around 12% seen once. Sorted populations were all over 98% pure. On this clone: Its matching antigen is unknown.

The source is a man younger than 40 with type 1 diabetes. Source material: naive CD4+ T cells from blood.

This chain's CDR3 is CASSQDPVGVGNQPQHF. The CDR3 nucleotides are TGCGCCAGCAGCCAAGATCCGGTGGGAGTTGGAAATCAGCCCCAGCATTTT. V gene TRBV4-3 combines with J gene TRBJ1-5; D is undetermined. Germline CDR1 LGHNA, CDR2 YSLEER. The CDR3 loop spans 17 amino acids. V lost 0 bases and J lost 4, with 16 bases in between.